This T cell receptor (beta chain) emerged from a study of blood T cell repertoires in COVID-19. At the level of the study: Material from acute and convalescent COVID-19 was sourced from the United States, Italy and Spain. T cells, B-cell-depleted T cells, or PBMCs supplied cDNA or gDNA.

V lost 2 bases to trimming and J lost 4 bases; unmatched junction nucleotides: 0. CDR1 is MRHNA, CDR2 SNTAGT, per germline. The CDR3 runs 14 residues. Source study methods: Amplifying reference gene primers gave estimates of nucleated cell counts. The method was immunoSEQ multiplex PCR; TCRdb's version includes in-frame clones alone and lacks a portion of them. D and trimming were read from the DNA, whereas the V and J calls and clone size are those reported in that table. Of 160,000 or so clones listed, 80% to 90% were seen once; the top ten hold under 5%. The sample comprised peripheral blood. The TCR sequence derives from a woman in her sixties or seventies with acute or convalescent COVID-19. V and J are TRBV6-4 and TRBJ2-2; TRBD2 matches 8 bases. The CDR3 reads CASSDGTSTGELFF. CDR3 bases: TGTGCCAGCAGTGACGGGACTAGCACCGGGGAGCTGTTTTTT.